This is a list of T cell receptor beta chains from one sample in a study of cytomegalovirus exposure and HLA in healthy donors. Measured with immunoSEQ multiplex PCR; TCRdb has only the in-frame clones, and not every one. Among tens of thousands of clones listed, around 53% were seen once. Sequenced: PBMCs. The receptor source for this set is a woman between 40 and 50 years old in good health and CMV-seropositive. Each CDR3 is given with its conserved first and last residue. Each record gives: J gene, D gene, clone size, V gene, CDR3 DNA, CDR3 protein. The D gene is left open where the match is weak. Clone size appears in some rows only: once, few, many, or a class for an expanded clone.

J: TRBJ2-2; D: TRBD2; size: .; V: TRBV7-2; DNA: TGTGCCAGCAGCTTACAGGCTAGCGGGGCCACCGGGGAGCTGTTTTTT; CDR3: CASSLQASGATGELFF
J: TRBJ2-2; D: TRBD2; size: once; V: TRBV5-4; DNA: TGTGCCAGCAGCCGAAGCGGGGGGGCCGGGTCCGGGGAGCTGTTTTTT; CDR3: CASSRSGGAGSGELFF
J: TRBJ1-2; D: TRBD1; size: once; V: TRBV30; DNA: TGTGCCTGGAGTCCCCCGGGGACAGACAATTATGGCTACACCTTC; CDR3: CAWSPPGTDNYGYTF
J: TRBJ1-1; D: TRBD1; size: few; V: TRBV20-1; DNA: TGCAGTGCTCACAGGGGCGAGGAGGCTTTCTTT; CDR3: CSAHRGEEAFF
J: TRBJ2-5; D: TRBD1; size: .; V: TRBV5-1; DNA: TGCGCCAGCAGCTTAAACACAGGGGGCAGGGAGACCCAGTACTTC; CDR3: CASSLNTGGRETQYF
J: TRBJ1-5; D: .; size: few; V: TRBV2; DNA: TGTGCCAGCAGACAGGGACGGGGACAGCCCCAGCATTTT; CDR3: CASRQGRGQPQHF
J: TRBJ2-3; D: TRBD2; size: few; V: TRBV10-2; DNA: TGCGCCAGCAGACTAGCGGGGGGCCGACTGTCTAGCACAGATACGCAGTATTTT; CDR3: CASRLAGGRLSSTDTQYF
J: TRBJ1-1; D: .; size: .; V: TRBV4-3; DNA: TGCGCCAGCAGCCGAGATATGACGACACTCACTGAAGCTTTCTTT; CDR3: CASSRDMTTLTEAFF
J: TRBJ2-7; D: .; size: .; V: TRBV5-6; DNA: TGTGCCAGCAGCTTCAGGGAAAAGCAGGCACTCCAGTACTTC; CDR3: CASSFREKQALQYF
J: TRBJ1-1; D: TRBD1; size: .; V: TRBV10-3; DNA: TGTGCCACCTGGAGACAGGGGGCAACGGGGGCTTTCTTT; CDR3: CATWRQGATGAFF
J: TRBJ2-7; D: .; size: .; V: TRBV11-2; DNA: TGTGCCAGCAGCTTGATCAGGGATGGCGACGAGCAGTACTTC; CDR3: CASSLIRDGDEQYF
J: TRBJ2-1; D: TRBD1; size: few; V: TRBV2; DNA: TGTGCCAGCAGCCGGGGACAGGGGAGCAATGAGCAGTTCTTC; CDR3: CASSRGQGSNEQFF
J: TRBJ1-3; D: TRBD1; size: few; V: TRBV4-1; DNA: TGCGCCAGCAGCCAAGTGCGACAGGGCCTCTCTGGAAACACCATATATTTT; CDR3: CASSQVRQGLSGNTIYF
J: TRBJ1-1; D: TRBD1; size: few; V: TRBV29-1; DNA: TGCAGCGCCGGCTTACAGGGGCCCAACACTGAAGCTTTCTTT; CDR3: CSAGLQGPNTEAFF
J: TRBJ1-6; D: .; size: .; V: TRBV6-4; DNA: TGTGCCAGCAGTGACTCGAGTGGGGGCAATTCACCCCTCCATTTT; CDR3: CASSDSSGGNSPLHF
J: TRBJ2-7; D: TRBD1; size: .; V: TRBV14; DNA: TGTGCCAGCAGCCTTGGGACAGGGGGCTACGAGCAGTACTTC; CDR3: CASSLGTGGYEQYF
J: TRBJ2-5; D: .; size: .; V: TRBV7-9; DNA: TGTGCCAGCAGCGATCTACTAGGGAGGCGTGAGACCCAGTACTTC; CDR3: CASSDLLGRRETQYF
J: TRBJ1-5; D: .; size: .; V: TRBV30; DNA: TGTGCCTGGAGTCCCCGTGGGCATCAGCCCCAGCATTTT; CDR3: CAWSPRGHQPQHF
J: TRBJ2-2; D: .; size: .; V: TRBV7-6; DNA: TGTGCCAGCAGCTTAGAGGCCGGGGTTTTCGGGGAGCTGTTTTTT; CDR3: CASSLEAGVFGELFF
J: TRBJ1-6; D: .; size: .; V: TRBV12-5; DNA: TGTGCTAGTGGTCAAACAATGCTTAATTCACCCCTCCACTTT; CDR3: CASGQTMLNSPLHF
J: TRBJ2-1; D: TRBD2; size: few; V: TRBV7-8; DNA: TGTGCCAGCAGTAGACTAGCGGGGGTTGAGCAGTTCTTC; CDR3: CASSRLAGVEQFF
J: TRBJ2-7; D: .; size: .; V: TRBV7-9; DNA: TGTGCCAGCAGCTCCGAAATACCAAGAGTGTCCTACGAGCAGTACTTC; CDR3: CASSSEIPRVSYEQYF
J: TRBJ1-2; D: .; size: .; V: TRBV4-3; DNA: TGCGCCAGCAGCCGTTCCATGGACAGCCCCTATGGCTACACCTTC; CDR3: CASSRSMDSPYGYTF
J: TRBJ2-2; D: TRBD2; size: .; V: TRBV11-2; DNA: TGTGCCAGCAGAATCGTCCGGGGGGGGCGCCGACCCGGGGAGCTGTTTTTT; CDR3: CASRIVRGGRRPGELFF
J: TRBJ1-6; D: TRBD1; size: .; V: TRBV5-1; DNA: TGCGCCAGCAGCTCCGGACAGGGACGGAATTCACCCCTCCACTTT; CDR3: CASSSGQGRNSPLHF
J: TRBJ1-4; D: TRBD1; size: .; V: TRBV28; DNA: TGTGCCAGCAGTCCGGACAGGGGGAAATCTGAAAAACTGTTTTTT; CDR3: CASSPDRGKSEKLFF
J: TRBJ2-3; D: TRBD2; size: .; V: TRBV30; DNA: TGTGCCTGCGCGACTAGCGGGGGGAACACAGATACGCAGTATTTT; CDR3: CACATSGGNTDTQYF
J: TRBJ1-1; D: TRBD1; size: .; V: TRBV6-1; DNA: TGTGCCAGCAGTGAGGACAGGGATGGGACTGAAGCTTTCTTT; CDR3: CASSEDRDGTEAFF